These 22 T cell receptor beta chains were sequenced from one sample in a study of blood T cell repertoires in COVID-19. Profiled with immunoSEQ multiplex PCR; TCRdb holds only in-frame clones, not every one. There are fewer than 250,000 clones in the sample; about nine tenths occur only once, and more than 0.8% lies in the top ten. Sequencing was done on a sample of peripheral blood. The receptors were gathered from a man younger than 45 with COVID-19, enrolled during active disease.

The V gene is TRBV3-1 (or the pseudogene TRBV3-2), the J gene TRBJ2-1; D is unclear. V was pared by 0 bases and J by 4 bases, with 7 bases between. The CDR3 is 14 residues long. Germline loops: CDR1 LGHDT, CDR2 YNNKEL (reference sequence). CDR3 sequence: CASSQERQYNEQFF. In DNA, the CDR3 is TGTGCCAGCAGCCAAGAGAGGCAGTACAATGAGCAGTTCTTC.

The J gene is TRBJ1-2, the V gene TRBV3-1 (or the pseudogene TRBV3-2); D perhaps matches TRBD1 (6 bases). The CDR3 length is 15 residues. The germline V gene encodes CDR1 LGHDT and CDR2 YNNKEL (reference sequence). Between the trimmed V and J ends, which lost 4 bases and 6 bases, there was a span of 18 bases. Written as DNA, the CDR3 is TGTGCCAGCAGCCCAGAGGAGGGGGGGGAAGATGGCTACACCTTC. Its translation: CASSPEEGGEDGYTF.

The V gene is TRBV19, the J gene TRBJ1-2, with TRBD1 matching over 9 bases. This CDR3 contains 15 residues. Germline trimming cut 4 bases from V and 6 bases from J; bases unmatched to any gene: 9. Germline V gene data show CDR1 as LNHDA and CDR2 as SQIVND (reference sequence). CDR3 bases: TGTGCCAGTAGTAACCTACAGGGGGCTATCGATGGCTACACCTTC. This encodes CASSNLQGAIDGYTF.

The chain joins TRBV12-3 or TRBV12-4 to TRBJ1-2; the match to TRBD1 covers 9 bases. The CDR3 has 13 residues. With V trimmed by 3 bases and J by 8 bases, 4 bases remained unmatched. CDR3 DNA sequence: TGTGCCAGCAGTTTGGGACAGGGCTTCGGCTACACCTTC. It translates to CASSLGQGFGYTF.

In this sample, this clone turned up a few times. The genes are TRBV27 and TRBJ1-2, with 11 bases aligning to TRBD1. The ends lost 2 bases at V and 4 bases at J; junction bases unmatched: 6. Germline CDR1 and CDR2: MNHEY and SMNVEV (reference sequence). The CDR3 consists of 16 residues. This CDR3 reads CASSLAPGTGGYGYTF. The CDR3 DNA follows: TGTGCCAGCAGTTTAGCGCCCGGGACAGGGGGCTATGGCTACACCTTC.

This sequence joins TRBV27 and TRBJ1-5; 8 bases are shared with TRBD1. V trimming: 8 bases; J trimming: 4 bases; junction bases outside the gene matches: 7. The CDR3 sequence is 14 residues long. Germline V lookup: CDR1 MNHEY, CDR2 SMNVEV (reference sequence). CDR3 in DNA: TGTGCCAGCGCCTGGACAGGGAAGAATCAGCCCCAGCATTTT. This sequence encodes CASAWTGKNQPQHF.

V is TRBV30 and J is TRBJ1-2; D remains unclear. This CDR3 contains 13 residues. Germline V gene lookup returns CDR1 GTSNPN and CDR2 SVGIG (reference sequence). V gave up 1 base and J gave up 3 bases, with 9 bases separating them. The chain's CDR3 is CAWSGAAYYGYTF. The CDR3 DNA sequence: TGTGCCTGGAGTGGGGCTGCCTACTATGGCTACACCTTC.

J is TRBJ2-3 and V is TRBV5-6; possible D gene TRBD1, 5 bases. Germline V lookup: CDR1 SGHDT, CDR2 YYEEEE. Trimming removed 4 bases from V and 6 bases from J, with 18 bases in between. The CDR3 has 15 amino acids. The CDR3 is CASSLNAMGRDTQYF. The CDR3 nucleotides read TGTGCCAGCAGCCTAAATGCTATGGGGCGTGATACGCAGTATTTT.

The V gene is TRBV7-2, the J gene TRBJ2-3; 7 nucleotides match TRBD1. The germline gives CDR1 SGHTA, CDR2 FQGNSA. J lost 4 bases, V lost 4 bases, and 5 bases had no gene match. The CDR3 has 14 amino acids. CDR3 protein: CASSSDRVSDTQYF. The CDR3 DNA reads TGTGCCAGCAGCTCAGACAGGGTCTCAGATACGCAGTATTTT.

This rearrangement joins TRBV19 to TRBJ1-5; 7 positions match TRBD1. The CDR3 loop spans 13 amino acids. Losses at the gene ends were 6 bases for V and 5 bases for J; bases not matched to a gene: 4. Germline V gives CDR1 LNHDA, CDR2 SQIVND (reference sequence). The CDR3 sequence: CASSDRAYQPQHF. The CDR3 DNA follows: TGTGCCAGTAGCGACAGGGCCTATCAGCCCCAGCATTTT.

This chain uses TRBV19 with TRBJ2-1; D remains unclear. The germline V gene encodes CDR1 LNHDA and CDR2 SQIVND (reference sequence). The CDR3 is 16 amino acids. Trimming took off 1 base at V and 0 bases at J, with 10 bases between the two ends. DNA for the CDR3: TGTGCCAGTAGTATAGCCCACCTGAGCTCCTACAATGAGCAGTTCTTC. It yields the protein CASSIAHLSSYNEQFF.

In its sample, this clone was seen once. This chain joins TRBV6-6 and TRBJ1-3; 7 bases fit TRBD1. The junction had 7 bases not matched to a gene; V was cut back by 5 bases and J by 3 bases. CDR3 size: 15 residues. Germline CDR1 is MNHNY and CDR2 is SVGAGI (reference sequence). In nucleotides, the CDR3 is TGTGCCAGCAGTGAGACAGGGACGTTTGGAAACACCATATATTTT. Its protein is CASSETGTFGNTIYF.

CDR3 in DNA: TGTGCCAGCAGCTTAGTTACAGGGGATAACTATGGCTACACCTTC. This gives the protein CASSLVTGDNYGYTF. The chain couples TRBV7-9 to TRBJ1-2; 7 bases map to TRBD1. Germline V gives CDR1 SEHNR, CDR2 FQNEAQ (reference sequence). CDR3 length equals 15 residues. Trimming took 1 base from V and 1 from J; bases not matched to a gene: 3.

The chain employs TRBV27 and TRBJ1-1; D unclear. V dropped 3 bases and J dropped 4 bases, with 12 bases sitting between them. Per germline, CDR1 MNHEY and CDR2 SMNVEV (reference sequence). The CDR3 runs to 14 residues. In DNA, the CDR3 is TGTGCCAGCAGTTTCCCCGGGTCCGGCACTGAAGCTTTCTTT. Translated, it gives CASSFPGSGTEAFF.

The V gene is TRBV18, the J gene TRBJ1-4; 9 nucleotides align to TRBD1. The junction had 4 bases not matched to a gene; V was cut back by 3 bases and J by 8 bases. Germline values: CDR1 KGHSH, CDR2 LQKENI. This CDR3 is 14 amino acids long. CDR3 protein: CASSPRTGDEKLFF. DNA for the CDR3: TGTGCCAGCTCACCCCGGACAGGGGACGAAAAACTGTTTTTT.

V usage is TRBV11-2 and J usage is TRBJ2-5; possibly TRBD2 for D (6 bases). The length of the CDR3 is 15 residues. Germline V CDR1 and CDR2: SGHAT, FQNNGV. With 7 bases removed from V and 0 bases from J, the gap between germline ends came to 15 bases. CDR3 region: CASTISPGDQETQYF. The CDR3 DNA sequence: TGTGCCAGCACCATAAGCCCGGGGGACCAAGAGACCCAGTACTTC.

V gene TRBV3-1 (or the pseudogene TRBV3-2) combines with J gene TRBJ2-5; TRBD1 matches 8 bases. CDR3 length: 14 residues. Germline V gene data show CDR1 as LGHDT and CDR2 as YNNKEL (reference sequence). V lost 3 bases, J lost 2 bases, and 2 bases stayed unmatched. The CDR3 reads CASSQNRGQETQYF. The CDR3 region has the DNA TGTGCCAGCAGCCAGAACAGGGGGCAAGAGACCCAGTACTTC.

The J gene is TRBJ1-2, the V gene TRBV11-2; no reliable D call. Germline V CDR1 and CDR2: SGHAT, FQNNGV. This CDR3 region has 12 residues. Deletions cut 4 bases from V and 4 bases from J, with 7 bases between. CDR3 sequence (DNA): TGTGCCAGCAGCTCCAGTCGCTATGGCTACACCTTC. Protein: CASSSSRYGYTF. The variable domain in full, with the rest retrieved from reference TRBV11-2 and TRBJ1-2, is EAGVAQSPRYKIIEKRQSVAFWCNPISGHATLYWYQQILGQGPKLLIQFQNNGVVDDSQLPKDRFSAERLKGVDSTLKIQPAKLEDSAVYLCASSSSRYGYTFGSGTRLTVV.

The chain is built from TRBV6-6 and TRBJ2-5; 8 positions match TRBD1. This CDR3 has 15 residues. V shed 4 bases and J 6 bases; nucleotides not matched to a gene: 10. CDR1 is MNHNY and CDR2 is SVGAGI in the germline V gene (reference sequence). The CDR3 coding sequence is TGTGCCAGCAGTTCAAGCGACAGGGGCGGGAAGACCCAGTACTTC. Its translation is CASSSSDRGGKTQYF.

V is TRBV19 and J is TRBJ2-7; 7 bases fit TRBD1. CDR1 LNHDA and CDR2 SQIVND come from the germline V gene (reference sequence). Losses at the gene ends were 3 bases for V and 6 bases for J; bases not matched to a gene: 8. The CDR3 loop spans 14 amino acids. This CDR3 reads CASSISGGYSEQYF. Here the CDR3 DNA reads TGTGCCAGTAGTATTTCAGGGGGTTACAGCGAGCAGTACTTC.

This chain joins TRBV11-2 and TRBJ2-5; D is perhaps TRBD1 (5 bases). Germline CDR1 SGHAT, CDR2 FQNNGV. The length of the CDR3 is 14 residues. Trimming removed 5 bases from V and 5 bases from J, with 15 bases in between. This chain's CDR3 is CASSHNQGVETQYF. CDR3 DNA sequence: TGTGCCAGCAGCCATAATCAGGGTGTTGAGACCCAGTACTTC.

The chain uses TRBV20-1 and TRBJ2-1; 8 nucleotides line up with TRBD2. J gave up 4 bases and V 5 bases, and 13 bases lay outside the gene matches. This CDR3 contains 16 residues. Per the germline V gene, CDR1 is DFQATT and CDR2 is SNEGSKA (reference sequence). The chain's CDR3 is CSAGGIAGTGYNEQFF. In nucleotides, the CDR3 is TGCAGTGCTGGTGGGATAGCGGGGACGGGTTACAATGAGCAGTTCTTC.